This paragraph reports one TCR beta chain. The antigen it binds to is not known. No base quality values were provided; no much bigger clone lies one nucleotide off. Graves' hyperthyroidism was defined as stable when no progression to ophthalmopathy occurred over 18 months of follow-up. The hyperthyroidism patients were between 18 and 65 years old and newly diagnosed, with a disease duration of less than 2 months. The study excluded patients with uncontrolled infections, other autoimmune diseases, pregnancy or lactation. Clinical symptoms, serum thyroxine and TRAb, thyroid ultrasound, and orbital computed tomography formed the basis for the diagnoses. Trizol reagent was used to extract total RNA, and RNA quality was then checked on an Agilent 2100 Bioanalyzer. TCR beta CDR3 regions were amplified from RNA transcripts. For the first round of RT-PCR on the TCR CDR3, the HTBI primer set was used together with the Qiagen OneStep RT-PCR kit. The libraries were constructed in a second round of multiplex PCR and then size-selected and purified. Libraries were sequenced paired-end with 100 bp reads on an Illumina HiSeq2000. The paper's processing steps were these. SOAPnuke was used to process the raw data, throwing out any read that contained adapters or uncalled bases, had a mean Phred below 15, or lacked an exact constant-primer or identifier match. COPE v1.2.5 was used to merge the high-quality paired reads, and each unique nucleotide sequence was defined as a clonotype. Clonotypes were aligned to IMGT TRBV, TRBD and TRBJ reference segments using MiTCR v1.1. Analysis was restricted to V-J combinations with a frequency above 0.0001, which covered 99.2% of repertoires. The TCS score was defined as the ratio of F50 (clonal expansion) to E x V (chaos), calculated using BLOSUM62-based TCRdist between CDR3 peptides within each V-J. Welch's t-statistics and random forest reduced around 520 V-J features to around 14, which were used in a naive Bayes classifier (R e1071). Thyroid-blood repertoire similarity was quantified with the Morisita-Horn index. Using fastp trimming at Q25 and MiXCR clonotype assembly, TCRdb reanalyzed the public sequencing data and kept in-frame beta chains. Each CDR3 protein gets just one entry, which takes the most common genes and DNA from the rows behind it. Here the V and J calls rest on TCRdb's processing, not on the authors' analysis. This sample has about 49,000 distinct CDR3 sequences in its table, and roughly half of those were observed once. Together, the top ten hold 34% of the sample.

CDR1 and CDR2 were assigned from the germline V gene as SQVTM and ANQGSEA. The V and J ends are trimmed by 5 bases and 10 bases, leaving 15 bases between them. Including cysteine and phenylalanine, the CDR3 has 11 amino acids. Here the CDR3 DNA is all that survives: 33 bases in frame from base 1. The sample is drawn from a study of T cells in Graves' hyperthyroidism and ophthalmopathy (dated by TCRdb to between 2017 and 2020). With regard to the full study: A discovery cohort of roughly 96 patients, roughly 45 with Graves' ophthalmopathy and 55 to 60 with stable Graves' hyperthyroidism, was used to find distinguishing TCR V-J signatures. Prospective prediction of ophthalmopathy was tested in an independent validation cohort of 18 to 20 hyperthyroidism patients and some 17 patients who later progressed to ophthalmopathy. For training and testing, the 100 or so patients in the discovery cohort were randomly divided in a 7:3 ratio. The study also compared thyroid tissue and blood T-cell repertoires from five or six Graves' hyperthyroidism patients. Once sampling was done, hyperthyroidism patients were given methimazole at a starting dose of 30 mg daily, whereas ophthalmopathy patients were given high-dose intravenous methylprednisolone. The paper describes TCR Vbeta CDR3 sequencing of roughly 130 peripheral blood samples, made up of 43 ophthalmopathy patients, around 78 hyperthyroidism patients and some 17 progressor patients.

General findings and caveats noted by the study authors: No statistical method was used to fix the sample size in advance, and group allocation was not hidden from the investigators. In validation, progression to ophthalmopathy was predicted by the model with 55% to 71% sensitivity and 72.22% specificity, a median of approximately 7.1 months before onset. A model built on a 13 V-J signature distinguished ophthalmopathy from stable hyperthyroidism, reaching 85% to 90% sensitivity and about 81% specificity in cross-validation and 80%/75% in testing. Most expanded thyroid clonotypes (frequency above 0.001) were also found in blood, which suggests that blood repertoires may mirror thyroid immune responses.

The sequenced material came from peripheral blood or thyroid tissue (not recorded which). The receptor was isolated from a man between 18 and 35 years old with Graves' hyperthyroidism. This receptor chain uses TRBV29-1 and TRBJ2-7; the D segment could be TRBD1, given 5 matching bases. The CDR3 amino acid sequence is: CSVWGSPGQYF. The sequence in DNA is TGCAGCGTTTGGGGCTCCCCGGGTCAGTACTTC.